This TCR beta chain was recorded in a study of OX40 agonist ivuxolimab in advanced cancers. This CDR3 is built from 13 residues. CDR1 and CDR2 (germline): SGDLS, YYNGEE. Whole-study findings and limits: At 0.1 to 3.0 mg/kg and by week 6, CD4+ and CD8+ T cells in the blood had expanded clonally.

Excluded were patients having autoimmune disease history or systemic immunosuppression. The assay was immunoSEQ multiplex PCR, and TCRdb's table has in-frame clones only and misses some. The top ten hold more than 10% of the sample, which has around 60,000 clones, 89% seen once. For this clone: Its antigen is undetermined. At one end the junction does not follow the germline gene, possibly because of a read error. Within the sample, other DNA sequences also encode this same CDR3.

This clonotype was obtained from an adult with an advanced solid tumor such as melanoma, head and neck, liver or kidney cancer. The source material was CD4+ or CD8+ T cells sorted from blood, sampled in a trial of the OX40 agonist ivuxolimab. The chain has TRBV9 and TRBJ1-1, with TRBD1 identical over 7 bases. Here the CDR3 reads CASSVGTGTEAFF. CDR3 coding DNA: TGTGCCAGCAGCGTAGGGACAGGCACTGAGGCTTTCTTT.